This T cell receptor (beta chain) appears in the sequencing data of a study of shared clonotypes between healthy human individuals. Study context: Contributing individuals were two females and a few males aged 18 to 49.

V was pared by 0 bases and J by 7 bases, with 3 bases of the junction left unmatched. The germline V gene has CDR1 MNHNS and CDR2 SASEGT. This CDR3 contains 13 residues. Donors included only healthy HIV-negative adults lacking recent acute infections or vaccinations. Assay used: immunoSEQ multiplex PCR; TCRdb lists only in-frame clones, some missing. The data hold 950,000 to 1,100,000 clones, with under 80% observed a single time. Sequenced: memory CD4+ T cells sorted from blood. Noted subset: CD45RA-negative fraction. This sequence was found in a man between 18 and 35 years old in good health. The chain uses TRBV6-1 and TRBJ2-7, with 7 bases aligning to TRBD2. CDR3 protein: CASSEAGGWEQYF. In DNA form, the CDR3 reads TGTGCCAGCAGTGAAGCGGGGGGGTGGGAGCAGTACTTC.